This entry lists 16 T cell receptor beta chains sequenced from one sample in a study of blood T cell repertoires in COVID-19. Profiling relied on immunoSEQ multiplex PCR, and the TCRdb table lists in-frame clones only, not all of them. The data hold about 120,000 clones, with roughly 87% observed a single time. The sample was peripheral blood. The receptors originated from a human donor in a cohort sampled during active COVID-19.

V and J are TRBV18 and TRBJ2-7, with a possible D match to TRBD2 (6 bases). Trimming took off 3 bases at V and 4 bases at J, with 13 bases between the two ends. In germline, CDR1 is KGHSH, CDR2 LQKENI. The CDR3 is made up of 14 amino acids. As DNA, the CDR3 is TGTGCCAGCTCACCCCCCGGGACTCAATACGAGCAGTACTTC. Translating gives CASSPPGTQYEQYF. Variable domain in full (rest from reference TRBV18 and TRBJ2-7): NAGVMQNPRHLVRRRGQEARLRCSPMKGHSHVYWYRQLPEEGLKFMVYLQKENIIDESGMPKERFSAEFPKEGPSILRIQQVVRGDSAAYFCASSPPGTQYEQYFGPGTRLTVT.

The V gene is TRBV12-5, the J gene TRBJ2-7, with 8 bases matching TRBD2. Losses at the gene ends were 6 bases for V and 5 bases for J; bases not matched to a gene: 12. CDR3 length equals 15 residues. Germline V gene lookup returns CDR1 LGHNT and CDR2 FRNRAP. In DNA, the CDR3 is TGTGCTAGTGGCCGGGGCCGGGGGGGGAGCAACGAGCAGTACTTC. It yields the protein CASGRGRGGSNEQYF. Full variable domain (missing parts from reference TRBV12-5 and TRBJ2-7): DARVTQTPRHKVTEMGQEVTMRCQPILGHNTVFWYRQTMMQGLELLAYFRNRAPLDDSGMPKDRFSAEMPDATLATLKIQPSEPRDSAVYFCASGRGRGGSNEQYFGPGTRLTVT.

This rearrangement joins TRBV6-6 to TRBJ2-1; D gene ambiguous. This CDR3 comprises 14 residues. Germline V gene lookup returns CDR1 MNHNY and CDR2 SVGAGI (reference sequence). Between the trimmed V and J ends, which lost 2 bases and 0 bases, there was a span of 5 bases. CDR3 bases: TGTGCCAGCAGTTACGCTAACTCCTACAATGAGCAGTTCTTC. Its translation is CASSYANSYNEQFF.

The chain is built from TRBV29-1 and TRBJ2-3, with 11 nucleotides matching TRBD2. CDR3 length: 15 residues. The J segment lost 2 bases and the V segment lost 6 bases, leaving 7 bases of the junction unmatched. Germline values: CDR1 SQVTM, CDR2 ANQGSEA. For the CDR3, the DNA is TGCAGCGTGACCGGGACTAGCGGTACCACAGATACGCAGTATTTT. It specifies CSVTGTSGTTDTQYF.

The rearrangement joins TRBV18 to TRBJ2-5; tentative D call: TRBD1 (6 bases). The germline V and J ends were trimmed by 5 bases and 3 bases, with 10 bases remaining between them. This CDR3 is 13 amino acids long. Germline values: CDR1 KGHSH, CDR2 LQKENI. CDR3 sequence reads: CASSTGQKETQYF. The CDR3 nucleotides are TGTGCCAGCTCAACTGGACAGAAAGAGACCCAGTACTTC.

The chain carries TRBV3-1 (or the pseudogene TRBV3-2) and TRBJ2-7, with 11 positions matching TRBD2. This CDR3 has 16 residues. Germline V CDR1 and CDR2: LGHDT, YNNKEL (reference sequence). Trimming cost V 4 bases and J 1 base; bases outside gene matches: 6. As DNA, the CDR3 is TGTGCCAGCAGCCGGGCTAGCGGGGGGAGTTCCTACGAGCAGTACTTC. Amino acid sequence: CASSRASGGSSYEQYF.

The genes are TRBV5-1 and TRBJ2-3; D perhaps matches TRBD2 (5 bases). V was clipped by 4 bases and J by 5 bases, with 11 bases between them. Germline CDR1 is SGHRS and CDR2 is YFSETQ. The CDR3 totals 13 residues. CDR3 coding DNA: TGCGCCAGCAGCCCGACTAACGGAGATACGCAGTATTTT. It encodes CASSPTNGDTQYF.

CDR3 residues: CATQGAGNSPLHF. CDR3 sequence (DNA): TGTGCCACTCAGGGGGCAGGGAATTCACCCCTCCACTTT. The chain links TRBV19 to TRBJ1-6, with 8 bases that match TRBD1. V shed 10 bases and J 7 bases; nucleotides not matched to a gene: 6. The germline V gene has CDR1 LNHDA and CDR2 SQIVND (reference sequence). This CDR3 region has 13 residues.

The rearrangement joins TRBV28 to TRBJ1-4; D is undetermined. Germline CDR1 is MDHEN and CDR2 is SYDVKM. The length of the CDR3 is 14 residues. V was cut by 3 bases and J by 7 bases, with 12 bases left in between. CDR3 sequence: CASSFTRRGEKLFF. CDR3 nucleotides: TGTGCCAGCAGTTTTACGAGGCGCGGTGAAAAACTGTTTTTT.

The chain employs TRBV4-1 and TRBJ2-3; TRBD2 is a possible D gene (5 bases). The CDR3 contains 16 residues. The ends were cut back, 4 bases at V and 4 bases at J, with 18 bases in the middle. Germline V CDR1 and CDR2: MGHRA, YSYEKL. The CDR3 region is CASSPLRALGADTQYF. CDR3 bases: TGCGCCAGCAGCCCCCTGAGGGCCTTGGGCGCAGATACGCAGTATTTT.

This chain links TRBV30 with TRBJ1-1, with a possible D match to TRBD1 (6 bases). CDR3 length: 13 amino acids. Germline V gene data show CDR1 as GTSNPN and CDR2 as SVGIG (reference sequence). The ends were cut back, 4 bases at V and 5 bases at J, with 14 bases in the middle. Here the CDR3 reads CAWNPLQGTEAFF. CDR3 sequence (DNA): TGTGCCTGGAACCCCCTACAGGGAACTGAAGCTTTCTTT.

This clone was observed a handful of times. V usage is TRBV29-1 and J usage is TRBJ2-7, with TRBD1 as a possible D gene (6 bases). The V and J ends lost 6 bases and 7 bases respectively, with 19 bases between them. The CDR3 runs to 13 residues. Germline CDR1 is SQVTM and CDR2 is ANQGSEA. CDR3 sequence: CSVRGKSQGEQYF. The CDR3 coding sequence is TGCAGCGTGAGGGGCAAGTCTCAGGGGGAGCAGTACTTC.

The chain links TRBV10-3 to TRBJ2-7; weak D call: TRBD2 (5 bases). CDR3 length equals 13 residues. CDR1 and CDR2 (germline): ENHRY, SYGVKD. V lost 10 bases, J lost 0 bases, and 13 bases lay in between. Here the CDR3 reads CATGPGISYEQYF. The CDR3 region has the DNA TGTGCCACAGGCCCGGGGATCTCCTACGAGCAGTACTTC.

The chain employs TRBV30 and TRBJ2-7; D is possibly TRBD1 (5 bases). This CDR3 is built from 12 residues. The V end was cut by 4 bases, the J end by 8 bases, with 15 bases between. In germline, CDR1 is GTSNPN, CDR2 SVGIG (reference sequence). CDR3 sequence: CAWNTGQVKQYF. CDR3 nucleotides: TGTGCCTGGAACACAGGTCAAGTGAAGCAGTACTTC.

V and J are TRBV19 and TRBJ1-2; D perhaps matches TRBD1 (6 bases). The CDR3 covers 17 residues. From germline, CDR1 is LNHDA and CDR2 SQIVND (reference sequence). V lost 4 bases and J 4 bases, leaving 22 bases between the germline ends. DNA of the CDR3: TGTGCCAGTAGTACACAGTTGCCAGGGGTGTACCTCTATGGCTACACCTTC. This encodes CASSTQLPGVYLYGYTF. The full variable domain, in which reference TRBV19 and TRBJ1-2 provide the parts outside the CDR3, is DGGITQSPKYLFRKEGQNVTLSCEQNLNHDAMYWYRQDPGQGLRLIYYSQIVNDFQKGDIAEGYSVSREKKESFPLTVTSAQKNPTAFYLCASSTQLPGVYLYGYTFGSGTRLTVV.

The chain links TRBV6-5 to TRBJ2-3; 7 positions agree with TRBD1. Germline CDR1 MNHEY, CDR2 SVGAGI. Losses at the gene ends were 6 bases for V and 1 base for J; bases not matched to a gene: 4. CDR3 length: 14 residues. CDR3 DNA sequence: TGTGCCAGCAGCTCCGGACAGGGCACAGATACGCAGTATTTT. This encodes CASSSGQGTDTQYF.